A single sample gave rise to the 3 T cell receptor beta chains below, sequenced in a study of blood T cell repertoires in COVID-19. Repertoires were generated with immunoSEQ multiplex PCR, while TCRdb's copy carries only in-frame clones and drops some. The sample holds about 290,000 clones; around four fifths are singletons and the top ten take around 4.5%. Sample: peripheral blood. All receptors come from a woman aged 45-59 years with active or convalescent COVID-19.

The J gene is TRBJ1-1, the V gene TRBV5-1; 9 nucleotides match TRBD1. Germline V gene sequence: CDR1 SGHRS, CDR2 YFSETQ. The CDR3 covers 16 residues. Germline trimming cut 0 bases from V and 6 bases from J; bases unmatched to any gene: 9. CDR3 sequence: CASSLVSGQGFAEAFF. In DNA, the CDR3 is TGCGCCAGCAGCTTGGTGTCTGGACAGGGGTTCGCTGAAGCTTTCTTT.

The genes are TRBV3-1 (or the pseudogene TRBV3-2) and TRBJ1-1; 7 bases are shared with TRBD1. Unmatched junction bases numbered 5, after V lost 0 bases and J lost 1 base. Germline V lookup: CDR1 LGHDT, CDR2 YNNKEL (reference sequence). The CDR3 covers 16 residues. For the CDR3, the DNA is TGTGCCAGCAGCCAAGAGACAGGGATCAGGAACACTGAAGCTTTCTTT. This gives the protein CASSQETGIRNTEAFF.

The sample holds a few counts of this clone. The chain recombines TRBV2 with TRBJ1-4; D is undetermined. There are 11 residues in the CDR3. The germline V gene has CDR1 SNHLY and CDR2 FYNNEI. Deletions cut 4 bases from V and 7 bases from J, with 4 bases between. The CDR3 DNA reads TGTGCCAGCAGTGTACTTGAAAAACTGTTTTTT. Protein: CASSVLEKLFF.